This record looks at one TCR beta chain sequence and its context. V lost 4 bases to trimming and J lost 6 bases, with 15 bases between them. This CDR3 comprises 14 residues. The germline V gene encodes CDR1 SGHVS and CDR2 FQNEAQ. The sample belongs to a study of cytomegalovirus exposure and HLA in healthy donors. Both 60 Vbeta primers and 13 Jbeta primers went into the PCR. Method: immunoSEQ multiplex PCR; TCRdb's copy keeps in-frame clones and lacks some. The sample has about 90,000 clones, less than 85% seen once. This sequence originates from a man in his late teens or twenties in good health and CMV-seronegative. V gene TRBV7-8 combines with J gene TRBJ1-1; no clear D. The sequencing sample was made of PBMCs. CDR3 bases: TGTGCCAGCAGCTCGCAAGGACTAAACCCTGAAGCTTTCTTT. Its protein product is CASSSQGLNPEAFF.